This note documents a single TCR beta chain sequence. Antigen specificity is unknown. 60 Vbeta and 13 Jbeta primers were used in PCR. TCRdb's copy holds only in-frame clones and misses some; the assay was immunoSEQ multiplex PCR. This sample yields around 170,000 clones, of which around three quarters are seen a single time; 2% to 3% belongs to the top ten. The source of the sample is a study of cytomegalovirus exposure and HLA in healthy donors. Study-wide points: There were a few CMV-associated chains whose specificity for CMV antigens was confirmed in vitro.

Germline V CDR1 and CDR2: SGHTA, FQGNSA. After removal of 3 bases from V and 5 bases from J, the junction contained 3 bases not matched to a gene. The CDR3 length is 13 residues. Sequencing was performed on PBMCs. The chain is built from TRBV7-2 and TRBJ2-5; 7 positions agree with TRBD1. The receptor comes from a woman aged 30 to 39 in good health and CMV-seropositive. The CDR3 loop is CASSLDRLETQYF. In DNA, the CDR3 is TGTGCCAGCAGCTTGGACAGGCTGGAGACCCAGTACTTC.